The present entry profiles one TCR beta chain with its context. Antigen unknown. Clones were sequenced by immunoSEQ multiplex PCR, and TCRdb holds only the in-frame ones, with some missing. The table includes about 78,000 clones, 84% detected once. This record belongs to a study of T cells in localized non-small cell lung cancer. The V end was cut by 2 bases, the J end by 0 bases, with 14 bases between. CDR3 length equals 16 residues. The germline CDR1 and CDR2 sequences are GTSNPN and SVGIG (reference sequence). Study-level findings and limits: Patients showing higher blood T cell density tended to see longer overall survival. It was uninvolved adjacent lung that showed the highest T cell clonality, exceeding tumor. Adjacent lung exhibited a median of about 50 among the 100 most abundant tumor clones.

The chain joins TRBV30 to TRBJ1-3; D unclear. This receptor was obtained from a man between 40 and 70 years old with stage I lung adenocarcinoma. The sequencing here drew on peripheral blood, taken before any cancer treatment. The CDR3 spells CAWSRFAGGSGNTIYF. The CDR3 region has the DNA TGTGCCTGGAGTCGGTTCGCGGGCGGCTCTGGAAACACCATATATTTT. The full variable domain, completed using reference TRBV30 and TRBJ1-3, is SQTIHQWPATLVQPVGSPLSLECTVEGTSNPNLYWYRQAAGRGLQLLFYSVGIGQISSEVPQNLSASRPQDRQFILSSKKLLLSDSGFYLCAWSRFAGGSGNTIYFGEGSWLTVV.